This T cell receptor (beta chain) was profiled in a study of immune cell composition in non-small cell lung cancer. Sequenced by immunoSEQ multiplex PCR; TCRdb stores in-frame clones only, minus some. The sample carries some 7,000 clones, 70% to 90% recorded once. This CDR3 is 12 amino acids long. V dropped 1 base and J dropped 8 bases, with 8 bases sitting between them. Germline V gene lookup returns CDR1 SEHNR and CDR2 FQNEAQ (reference sequence). Normal lung was sampled as far from the tumour as possible, at least 3 cm. Sequencing was performed on non-adjacent lung tissue. The TCR comes from a human donor with non-small cell lung cancer. The chain links TRBV7-9 to TRBJ1-2; unclear D gene. As DNA, the CDR3 is TGTGCCAGCAGCTTAGACGGTTACGGCTACACCTTC. As protein: CASSLDGYGYTF.